This entry concerns a single TCR beta chain. This record belongs to a study of T-cell reconstitution after alpha-beta-depleted transplantation in children. The CDR3 has 14 residues. Trimming removed 2 bases from V and 6 bases from J, with 10 bases in between. Germline CDR1 reads SGHDN; CDR2 reads FVKESK. TCRbeta library preparation incorporated unique molecular identifiers. MiXCR, run by TCRdb on the PCR reads, gives a single entry per CDR3 protein. Among hundreds of thousands of distinct CDR3 sequences listed, more than 9% were seen once. Sequencing used PBMCs from the stem cell graft donor, obtained from the stem cell graft. The receptor comes from a human donor who donated a stem cell graft to a child with SCID. This rearrangement joins TRBV14 to TRBJ2-2; D ambiguous. The CDR3 spells CASSQKIFAGELFF. CDR3 nucleotides: TGTGCCAGCAGCCAAAAGATCTTCGCCGGGGAGCTGTTTTTT.